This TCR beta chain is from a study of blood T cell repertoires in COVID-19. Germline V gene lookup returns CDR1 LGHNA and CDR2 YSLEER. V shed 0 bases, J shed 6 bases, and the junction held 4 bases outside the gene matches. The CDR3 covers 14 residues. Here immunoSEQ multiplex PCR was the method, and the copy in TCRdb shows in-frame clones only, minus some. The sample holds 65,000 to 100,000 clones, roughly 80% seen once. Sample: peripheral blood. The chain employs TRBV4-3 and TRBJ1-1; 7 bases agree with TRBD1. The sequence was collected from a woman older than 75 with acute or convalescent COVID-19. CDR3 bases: TGCGCCAGCAGCCAAGATCTGGGACAGCCTGAAGCTTTCTTT. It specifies CASSQDLGQPEAFF.